This TCR beta chain was recorded in a study of radiotherapy plus CTLA-4 blockade in lung cancer. Study in general: Disease control was present in 30% to 40% of patients, and objective responses in about 19%.

General observations from the study: Blood-borne expansion of tumor-derived TCR clones followed radiotherapy plus ipilimumab.

Method: immunoSEQ multiplex PCR; TCRdb's copy keeps in-frame clones and lacks some. The sample records roughly 110,000 clones, around 85% being singletons. A word on this clone: Its antigen remains unknown.

Germline lookup yields CDR1 KGHSH and CDR2 LQKENI. The germline V and J ends were trimmed by 5 bases and 3 bases, with 10 bases remaining between them. The CDR3 loop spans 14 amino acids. This receptor was identified in a human donor with non-small cell lung cancer that progressed on radiotherapy plus ipilimumab. Some clones in this sample may be carry-over from other donors' samples. The chain couples TRBV18 to TRBJ1-4; D is uncertain. The sample consisted of peripheral blood, taken from a patient treated with radiotherapy plus ipilimumab. The CDR3 sequence: CASSMGSPNEKLFF. The CDR3 nucleotides read TGTGCCAGCTCAATGGGATCTCCTAATGAAAAACTGTTTTTT.